The 21 T cell receptor beta chains listed next were all sequenced from one sample in a study of control samples from healthy donors and cancer patients. The table came from immunoSEQ multiplex PCR; TCRdb's copy has only in-frame clones and leaves some out. The table has 140,000 to 150,000 clones, 89% seen once; the top ten hold around 4.6%. The source material was blood. The source is a man in his thirties or forties in good health.

The chain joins TRBV5-1 to TRBJ2-1, with 7 nucleotides matching TRBD1. From germline, CDR1 is SGHRS and CDR2 YFSETQ. The CDR3 has 15 residues. V shed 3 bases, J shed 4 bases, and the junction held 7 bases outside the gene matches. CDR3 DNA sequence: TGCGCCAGCAGCTCGGAGACAGGGATTTACAATGAGCAGTTCTTC. It specifies CASSSETGIYNEQFF.

This clone was recorded only once. This chain links TRBV10-1 with TRBJ2-7; maybe TRBD2 (6 bases). The germline V and J ends were trimmed by 10 bases and 2 bases, with 12 bases remaining between them. The CDR3 totals 12 residues. The germline gives CDR1 WNHNN, CDR2 SYGVQD (reference sequence). Here the CDR3 reads CATRDSAYEQYF. CDR3 nucleotide sequence: TGCGCCACCAGGGACTCCGCCTACGAGCAGTACTTC.

The rearrangement uses TRBV11-3 and TRBJ2-2; the D gene is possibly TRBD1 (5 bases). Trimming took 5 bases from V and 3 from J, leaving 10 bases between them. Germline lookup yields CDR1 SGHNT and CDR2 YENEEA. CDR3 size: 14 residues. The chain's CDR3 is CASSPLRDTGELFF. DNA for the CDR3: TGTGCCAGCAGCCCCCTCAGGGACACCGGGGAGCTGTTTTTT.

This sequence joins TRBV6-1 and TRBJ1-4; 7 nucleotides agree with TRBD1. J was trimmed by 7 bases and V by 3 bases; bases with no gene match: 8. The germline V gene has CDR1 MNHNS and CDR2 SASEGT. The CDR3 consists of 15 residues. CDR3 sequence (DNA): TGTGCCAGCAGTGATACAGGGGACAAGGGTGAAAAACTGTTTTTT. It encodes CASSDTGDKGEKLFF.

The rearrangement joins TRBV5-4 to TRBJ2-2; perhaps TRBD2 as D (5 bases). The germline V and J ends were trimmed by 4 bases and 0 bases, with 16 bases remaining between them. There are 17 residues in the CDR3. Germline V gene lookup returns CDR1 SGHNT and CDR2 YYREEE (reference sequence). The CDR3 DNA follows: TGTGCCAGCAGCCCACGGGGTGGACGCTCGAACACCGGGGAGCTGTTTTTT. Its protein product is CASSPRGGRSNTGELFF.

The genes are TRBV27 and TRBJ1-1, with D possibly matching TRBD1 (6 bases). The CDR3 totals 12 residues. V dropped 4 bases and J dropped 5 bases, with 8 bases sitting between them. Looked up from germline, CDR1 is MNHEY and CDR2 is SMNVEV (reference sequence). CDR3 region: CASSSTGTEAFF. The CDR3 coding sequence is TGTGCCAGCAGTTCGACAGGAACTGAAGCTTTCTTT.

The chain has TRBV5-6 and TRBJ1-5; possible D gene TRBD1, 6 bases. The germline CDR1 and CDR2 sequences are SGHDT and YYEEEE. V was cut by 3 bases and J by 4 bases, with 11 bases left in between. The CDR3 covers 14 residues. DNA of the CDR3: TGTGCCAGCAGCTCACAGGGCTATAATCAGCCCCAGCATTTT. It encodes CASSSQGYNQPQHF. The full variable domain, rest sourced from reference TRBV5-6 and TRBJ1-5, is DAGVTQSPTHLIKTRGQQVTLRCSPKSGHDTVSWYQQALGQGPQFIFQYYEEEERQRGNFPDRFSGHQFPNYSSELNVNALLLGDSALYLCASSSQGYNQPQHFGDGTRLSIL.

This clone was observed a single time. This chain joins TRBV29-1 and TRBJ2-5, with TRBD2 as a possible D gene (6 bases). The CDR3 runs to 13 residues. The germline gives CDR1 SQVTM, CDR2 ANQGSEA. The V end was cut by 7 bases, the J end by 2 bases, with 14 bases between. In DNA, the CDR3 is TGCAGCGGCATAGCGGCAGGACAAGAGACCCAGTACTTC. Protein sequence: CSGIAAGQETQYF.

The chain employs TRBV24-1 and TRBJ2-7; 10 bases fit TRBD1. V was pared by 4 bases and J by 6 bases, with 5 bases of the junction left unmatched. Germline lookup yields CDR1 KGHDR and CDR2 SFDVKD. The CDR3 runs to 14 residues. CDR3 sequence: CATSDPGQGREQYF. The CDR3 DNA sequence: TGTGCCACCAGTGACCCGGGACAGGGGCGCGAGCAGTACTTC.

This clone was observed a single time. CDR3 bases: TGTGCCAGCAGCTTGGACCCTAGCACAGATACGCAGTATTTT. Residues: CASSLDPSTDTQYF. V gene TRBV5-4 combines with J gene TRBJ2-3; no clear D. Per the germline V gene, CDR1 is SGHNT and CDR2 is YYREEE (reference sequence). Trimming left V 0 bases short and J 0 bases short, with 5 bases between. The CDR3 consists of 14 residues. The full variable domain, completed using reference TRBV5-4 and TRBJ2-3, is ETGVTQSPTHLIKTRGQQVTLRCSSQSGHNTVSWYQQALGQGPQFIFQYYREEENGRGNFPPRFSGLQFPNYSSELNVNALELDDSALYLCASSLDPSTDTQYFGPGTRLTVL.

The J gene is TRBJ2-7, the V gene TRBV20-1; D gene ambiguous. This CDR3 has 11 amino acids. With 3 bases removed from V and 3 bases from J, the gap between germline ends came to 6 bases. The germline gives CDR1 DFQATT, CDR2 SNEGSKA (reference sequence). CDR3 amino acids: CSASRSYEQYF. In nucleotides, the CDR3 is TGCAGTGCTAGTCGGAGCTACGAGCAGTACTTC.

The genes are TRBV11-3 and TRBJ2-2; D is perhaps TRBD1 or TRBD2 (5 bases each). The CDR3 is 17 residues long. V was shortened by 3 bases and J by 2 bases, with 16 bases between the two germline ends. Germline V lookup: CDR1 SGHNT, CDR2 YENEEA. CDR3 DNA: TGTGCCAGCAGCTTGAAGGGGCGGGCCGATAACACCGGGGAGCTGTTTTTT. This codes for CASSLKGRADNTGELFF. The full variable domain, completed using reference TRBV11-3 and TRBJ2-2, is EAGVVQSPRYKIIEKKQPVAFWCNPISGHNTLYWYLQNLGQGPELLIRYENEEAVDDSQLPKDRFSAERLKGVDSTLKIQPAELGDSAVYLCASSLKGRADNTGELFFGEGSRLTVL.

This chain joins TRBV29-1 and TRBJ1-2; weak D call: TRBD1 (6 bases). With 6 bases removed from V and 1 base from J, the gap between germline ends came to 9 bases. CDR1 is SQVTM, CDR2 ANQGSEA, per germline. This CDR3 is built from 12 residues. CDR3: CSVPDSNYGYTF. CDR3 DNA: TGCAGCGTACCGGACAGTAACTATGGCTACACCTTC.

The chain joins TRBV29-1 to TRBJ2-3; 7 bases map to TRBD2. The CDR3 spans 14 residues. J lost 5 bases, V lost 4 bases, and 9 bases had no gene match. Germline CDR1 is SQVTM and CDR2 is ANQGSEA. The CDR3 protein is CSVASGGGRDTQYF. In nucleotides, the CDR3 is TGCAGCGTTGCAAGTGGGGGGGGTCGAGATACGCAGTATTTT.

This sequence joins TRBV19 and TRBJ1-3; no clear D gene. The CDR3 is 13 residues long. V dropped 5 bases and J dropped 2 bases, with 7 bases sitting between them. Germline loops: CDR1 LNHDA, CDR2 SQIVND (reference sequence). The CDR3, as DNA: TGTGCCAGTAGTCCGGAGACTGGAAACACCATATATTTT. Translating it yields CASSPETGNTIYF.

The V gene is TRBV19, the J gene TRBJ2-5; the match to TRBD2 covers 9 bases. V was clipped by 4 bases and J by 2 bases; unmatched bases: 11. The CDR3 loop spans 17 amino acids. From germline, CDR1 is LNHDA and CDR2 SQIVND (reference sequence). CDR3 region: CASSTPLSGRRQETQYF. The CDR3 region has the DNA TGTGCCAGTAGTACGCCGCTAAGCGGGAGGCGGCAAGAGACCCAGTACTTC.

In DNA, the CDR3 is TGCAGCGGTACTAGCGGGAGGGTTTCGCAGTATTTT. It specifies CSGTSGRVSQYF. V gene TRBV29-1 combines with J gene TRBJ2-3, with TRBD2 matching over 13 bases. Germline V gene sequence: CDR1 SQVTM, CDR2 ANQGSEA. V shed 7 bases, J shed 10 bases, and the junction held 5 bases outside the gene matches. The CDR3 is 12 amino acids.

V and J are TRBV5-4 and TRBJ1-6, with D maybe TRBD1 (5 bases). The germline CDR1 and CDR2 sequences are SGHNT and YYREEE (reference sequence). The CDR3 is made up of 16 amino acids. The V end was cut by 4 bases, the J end by 9 bases, with 20 bases between. The CDR3 region has the DNA TGTGCCAGCAGCCCACGATGGGGGACCGGGAGTTCACCCCTCCACTTT. Its translation: CASSPRWGTGSSPLHF.

The chain has TRBV7-2 and TRBJ2-1; D not certain. CDR3 length: 11 amino acids. Trimming stripped 2 bases from V and 7 bases from J, with 3 bases between. Germline-derived CDR1 and CDR2 are SGHTA and FQGNSA. CDR3 nucleotides: TGTGCCAGCAGCTTAAGGAATGAGCAGTTCTTC. This encodes CASSLRNEQFF.

This chain joins TRBV6-5 and TRBJ2-1; 11 bases agree with TRBD2. After removal of 5 bases from V and 9 bases from J, the junction contained 9 bases not matched to a gene. Germline CDR1 is MNHEY and CDR2 is SVGAGI. This CDR3 has 15 residues. The DNA of the CDR3 is TGTGCCAGCAGTCTACTAGCGGGGGCCCAGCGTGAGCAGTTCTTC. Its translation is CASSLLAGAQREQFF.

The chain recombines TRBV9 with TRBJ2-3; no clear D. V was pared by 1 base and J by 0 bases, with 6 bases between. In germline, CDR1 is SGDLS, CDR2 YYNGEE. The CDR3 totals 14 residues. CDR3 residues: CASSVSPSTDTQYF. The CDR3 DNA follows: TGTGCCAGCAGCGTATCCCCTAGCACAGATACGCAGTATTTT.